The entry below describes one TCR beta chain. Its antigen is unknown. There are no base qualities to consult, and no much larger clone falls within one base. The sample originates from a study of shared clonotypes between healthy human individuals (dated by TCRdb to the early 2020s). Concerning the study at large: A couple of women and three men aged 18 to 49 years were included in the cohort. For each donor, three plates each were used for CD4 naive and CD4 memory, two plates were used for CD8 naive, and one plate was used for CD8 memory. Blood TCR repertoires of a handful of healthy adults were deeply sequenced to estimate repertoire size and the extent of clonotype sharing between individuals. Different laboratories and diverse techniques were used to prepare libraries and sequence TCR repertoires, to increase sequencing depth and limit assay-specific biases. Per donor, leukapheresis produced somewhere between about 0.8 and 9 billion PBMCs. Study-wide findings and limitations: Sampling was limited to blood, and TCR repertoires in tissue likely differ from TCR repertoires in blood. The genetic and exposure-history diversity represented was limited by the small number of donors. Estimated clonotype richness was generally larger for naive than for memory subsets. Roughly 5.2% of naive CD4, roughly 3.5% of naive CD8, roughly 2.5% of memory CD4, and 0.35% to 0.5% of memory CD8 clonotypes were shared across four donors. Pairwise subsampling led to the expectation that sequencing depth would affect the degree of clonotype sharing among donors. Higher generation probabilities were observed for clonotypes shared by all four sorted-subset donors than for non-shared clonotypes. Incomplete sequencing was indicated by rarefaction of sorted-subset datasets, despite the large sequencing depth.

Using the deep immunoSEQ assay, multiplex PCR amplified TCR CDR3 regions from genomic DNA. For each cell subset, the extracted genomic DNA was distributed evenly across all wells of several immunoSEQ 96-well plates, and each plate served as one replicate. For sorted subsets, roughly 190 ng of genomic DNA, equivalent to tens of thousands of T cell genomes, went into each replicate PCR. The purified libraries were quantified using a Qubit 3.0 fluorometer, sized with a Bioanalyzer 2100, and then quantified again using the KAPA Library Quantification kit. A separate single-read 150-cycle Illumina NextSeq 550 flow cell was used to sequence each immunoSEQ 96-well plate. Regarding the original processing steps: The immunoSEQ output contained only junctional sequences without quality scores, so filtering could not match that applied to full-length reads. To assign V/J genes and CDR3, sequences were annotated using PyIR, a Python wrapper for IgBLAST v1.9, with IMGT germline references. Any read was removed if the V/J assignment was weak (E-value above 1e-6), the CDR3 was missing, or the read contained stop codons, out-of-frame junctions, or ambiguous translated residues. A V3J clonotype was defined by an identical inferred V gene, J gene, and CDR3 amino acid sequence. Percentage overlap between repertoires was calculated by dividing the number of shared unique clonotypes by the size of the smaller repertoire. RTK rarefaction, the Chao1 estimator, and Recon v2.1 estimates of unobserved clonotypes were used to assess repertoire richness. OLGA was used to compute generation probabilities for all TCRbeta clonotypes that the gDNA method yielded from a few donors. TCRdb mirrors the immuneACCESS table, restricted to in-frame sequences. Some clones are absent from its copies; in checked studies, under half trace to an unresolved V gene, and the reason for the others is unknown. The D gene and trimming were derived from the DNA, and the V and J assignments and clone size from that table. This sample gives 90,000 to 120,000 clones in total; just over 65% of them show up just once. The leading ten clones occupy about 25% of the sample.

The donors were healthy, HIV-negative adults who had no recently reported acute infections or vaccinations. Every donor was a Caucasian adult living in Nashville, Tennessee, USA. The CD8 memory samples were a combination of magnetically selected CD45RO+ cells and CCR7-negative CD45RA+ effector memory (TemRA) cells. Blood was collected by leukapheresis, and PBMCs were isolated by Ficoll-Histopaque density gradient centrifugation and then cryopreserved in liquid nitrogen vapor phase. Analytical flow cytometry was used to check the purity and quantity of each magnetically sorted T cell population. Each sorted fraction had its genomic DNA isolated and then quantified by UV absorbance on a Nanodrop 2000c. Counted from cysteine to phenylalanine, this CDR3 has 16 amino acids. Only the CDR3 part of the read is kept: 48 bases, read in frame from the first base. The V and J ends are trimmed by 0 bases and 3 bases, leaving 15 bases between them. CDR1 and CDR2, looked up from the germline V gene (reference sequence), are MNHEY and SMNVEV.

Rearrangement joined TRBV27 to TRBJ2-7; the D gene lacks a confident call. Sequencing input: memory CD8+ T cells sorted from blood. Read against the paper, the sample's cell subset or site label means: CD45RO+ cells pooled with CCR7-negative TemRA cells. The clonotype comes from a young woman in good health. The CDR3 protein is CASSLSYSIIHYEQYF. The DNA sequence is TGTGCCAGCAGTTTATCGTACAGTATCATCCACTACGAGCAGTACTTC.